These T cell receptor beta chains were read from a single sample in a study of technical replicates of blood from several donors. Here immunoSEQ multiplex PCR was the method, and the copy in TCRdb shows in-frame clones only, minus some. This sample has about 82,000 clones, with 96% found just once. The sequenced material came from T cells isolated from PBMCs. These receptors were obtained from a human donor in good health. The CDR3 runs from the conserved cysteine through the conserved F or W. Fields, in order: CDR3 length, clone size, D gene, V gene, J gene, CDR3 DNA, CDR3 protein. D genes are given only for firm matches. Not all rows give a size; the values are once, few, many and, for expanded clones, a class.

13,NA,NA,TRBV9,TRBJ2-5,TGTGCCAACAGCGTATATGGGGCAGAGACCCAGTACTTC,CANSVYGAETQYF
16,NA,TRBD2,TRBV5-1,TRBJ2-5,TGCGCCAGCAGCTTGGCCGCGGCGGGAGGAACGGAGACCCAGTACTTC,CASSLAAAGGTETQYF
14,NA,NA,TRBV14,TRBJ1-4,TGTGCCAGCAGCCCTGGCATTGCTAATGAAAAACTGTTTTTT,CASSPGIANEKLFF
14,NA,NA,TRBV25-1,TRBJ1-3,TGTGCCAGCAGTCTTGCGGGCAAAGGAAACACCATATATTTT,CASSLAGKGNTIYF
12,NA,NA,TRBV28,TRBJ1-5,TGTGCCAGCACCCCAGGGTTTCAGCCCCAGCATTTT,CASTPGFQPQHF
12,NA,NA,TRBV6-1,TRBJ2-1,TGTGCCAGCAGTCGACAGTACAATGAGCAGTTCTTC,CASSRQYNEQFF
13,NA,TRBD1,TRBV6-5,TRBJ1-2,TGTGCCAGCAGTCAGGGGGCTAACTATGGCTACACCTTC,CASSQGANYGYTF
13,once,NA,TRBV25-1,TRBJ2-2,TGTGCCAGCAGTGGACTCAACACCGGGGAGCTGTTTTTT,CASSGLNTGELFF
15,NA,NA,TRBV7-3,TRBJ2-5,TGTGCCAGCAGCTTAACCGGGGGAATCCCAGAGACCCAGTACTTC,CASSLTGGIPETQYF
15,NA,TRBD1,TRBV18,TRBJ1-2,TGTGCCAGCTCACCACTCGGGGACAGGGCCTATGGCTACACCTTC,CASSPLGDRAYGYTF
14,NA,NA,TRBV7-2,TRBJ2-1,TGTGCCAGCAGCCGTTGGAGGACGACCGATGAGCAGTTCTTC,CASSRWRTTDEQFF
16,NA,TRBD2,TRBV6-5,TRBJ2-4,TGTGCCAGCAGTTACCCAGGAGCGGGATCTAAAAACATTCAGTACTTC,CASSYPGAGSKNIQYF
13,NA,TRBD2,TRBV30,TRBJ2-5,TGTGCCTGGAGTGTACTAGCGGGAGAGACCCAGTACTTC,CAWSVLAGETQYF
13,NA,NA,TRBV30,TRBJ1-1,TGTGCCTGGAGTGTACACCTGAACACTGAAGCTTTCTTT,CAWSVHLNTEAFF
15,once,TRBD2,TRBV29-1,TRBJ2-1,TGCAGCGTTTCGCCCGGGAGTTTGGGGGGGATTGAGCAGTTCTTC,CSVSPGSLGGIEQFF
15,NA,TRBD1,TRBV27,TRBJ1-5,TGTGCCAGCAGCCAAACAGGGACAGGGAACCAGCCCCAGCATTTT,CASSQTGTGNQPQHF
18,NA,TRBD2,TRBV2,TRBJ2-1,TGTGCCAGCAGTTTCATGATAAGACTAGCGGGAGACGACAATGAGCAGTTCTTC,CASSFMIRLAGDDNEQFF
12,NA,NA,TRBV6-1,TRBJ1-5,TGTGCCAGCACTCTAAACGTTCAGCCCCAGCATTTT,CASTLNVQPQHF
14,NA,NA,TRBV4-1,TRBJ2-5,TGCGCCAGCAGTACTAACTCAGGGCTAGAGACCCAGTACTTC,CASSTNSGLETQYF
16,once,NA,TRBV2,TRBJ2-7,TGTGCCAGCAGTGTTTTGGAGGGTCTAACCTTCTACGAGCAGTACTTC,CASSVLEGLTFYEQYF
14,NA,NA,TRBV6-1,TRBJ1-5,TGTGCCAGCAGTGAGCAGGTTAGCAATCAGCCCCAGCATTTT,CASSEQVSNQPQHF
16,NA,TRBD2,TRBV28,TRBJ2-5,TGTGCCAGCAGTCTAGCTATAGCGGGAGGGGGCGAGACCCAGTACTTC,CASSLAIAGGGETQYF
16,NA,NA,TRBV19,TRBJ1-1,TGTGCCAGTAGCGACAGGACCGAAACCCCTAACACTGAAGCTTTCTTT,CASSDRTETPNTEAFF
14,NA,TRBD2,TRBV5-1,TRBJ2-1,TGCGCCAGCAGCTGGTTTCCTAGCGGGAATGAGCAGTTCTTC,CASSWFPSGNEQFF
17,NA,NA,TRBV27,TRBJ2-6,TGTGCCAGCATCGGGGTCAGTCGGGAGTCCGGGGCCAACGTCCTGACTTTC,CASIGVSRESGANVLTF
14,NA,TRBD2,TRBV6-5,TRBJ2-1,TGTGCCAGCAGTTCGCTAGCGGGAGTATATGAGCAGTTCTTC,CASSSLAGVYEQFF
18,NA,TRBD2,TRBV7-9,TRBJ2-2,TGTGCCAGCAGCCTGGGGACTAGCGGGAAACGATTCACCGGGGAGCTGTTTTTT,CASSLGTSGKRFTGELFF
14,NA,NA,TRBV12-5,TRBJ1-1,TGTGCTAGTGGTTTGGACAGACAGGTCCAGCTAGCTTTCTTT,CASGLDRQVQLAFF
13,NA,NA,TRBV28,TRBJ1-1,TGTGCCAGCAGTCCCTCTTTTACAAATGAAGCTTTCTTT,CASSPSFTNEAFF
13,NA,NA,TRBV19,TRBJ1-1,TGTGCCAGTAGTGCCGGGGTAAACACTGAAGCTTTCTTT,CASSAGVNTEAFF
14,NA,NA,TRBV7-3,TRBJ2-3,TGTGCCAGCAGCCGGTTGGCAGGTACAGATACGCAGTATTTT,CASSRLAGTDTQYF
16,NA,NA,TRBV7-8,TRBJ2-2,TGTGCCAGCAGCCCTATAGGCAGGGTCAACACCGGGGAGCTGTTTTTT,CASSPIGRVNTGELFF
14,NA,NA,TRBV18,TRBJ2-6,TGTGCCAGCTTTGGCGGCTCTGGGGCCAACGTCCTGACTTTC,CASFGGSGANVLTF
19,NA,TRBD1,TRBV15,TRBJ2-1,TGTGCCACCAGCAGGGCCGACAGGGTGCACTCCAGACCCTACAATGAGCAGTTCTTC,CATSRADRVHSRPYNEQFF
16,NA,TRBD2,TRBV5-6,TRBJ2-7,TGTGCCAGCAGCTTGGTTTTTAGCGGGAGGGAGAGCGAGCAGTACTTC,CASSLVFSGRESEQYF
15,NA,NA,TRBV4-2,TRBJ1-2,TGTGCCAGCAGCCAAGATTTGACAGTTCTCTATGGCTACACCTTC,CASSQDLTVLYGYTF
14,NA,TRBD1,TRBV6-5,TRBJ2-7,TGTGCCAGCAGTTACGGGGACAGAGACTACGAGCAGTACTTC,CASSYGDRDYEQYF
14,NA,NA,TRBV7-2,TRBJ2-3,TGTGCCAGCACCGGAGACGGGGGCACAGATACGCAGTATTTT,CASTGDGGTDTQYF
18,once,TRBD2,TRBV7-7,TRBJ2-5,TGTGCCAGCAGCTTAGGTTCGCGGGCTAGCGGGAGGCAAGAGACCCAGTACTTC,CASSLGSRASGRQETQYF
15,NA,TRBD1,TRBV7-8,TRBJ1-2,TGTGCCAGCAGCCCAAGGACAGGGATTAACTATGGCTACACCTTC,CASSPRTGINYGYTF
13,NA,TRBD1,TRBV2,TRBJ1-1,TGTGCCACCGAAGACAGGGTGAACACTGAAGCTTTCTTT,CATEDRVNTEAFF
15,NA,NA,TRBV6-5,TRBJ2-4,TGTGCCACCGCCCCTTCTGAAGCGGGTAAAAACATTCAGTACTTC,CATAPSEAGKNIQYF
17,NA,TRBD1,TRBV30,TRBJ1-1,TGTGCCTGGAGACAGGGGGGGAGCCAAGACATGAACACTGAAGCTTTCTTT,CAWRQGGSQDMNTEAFF
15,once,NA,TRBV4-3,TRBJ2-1,TGCGCCAGCAGCCTCAACAGCAACACCTACAATGAGCAGTTCTTC,CASSLNSNTYNEQFF
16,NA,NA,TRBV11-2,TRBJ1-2,TGTGCCAGCAGCTTAGATCAGGTGCCGGTGTCTGAGGGCTACACCTTC,CASSLDQVPVSEGYTF
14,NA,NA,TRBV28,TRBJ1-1,TGTGCCAGCAGTTTACAGGGGTGGAACACTGAAGCTTTCTTT,CASSLQGWNTEAFF
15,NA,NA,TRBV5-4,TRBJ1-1,TGTGCCAGCAGCTCGCGACAGCTACCTAACACTGAAGCTTTCTTT,CASSSRQLPNTEAFF
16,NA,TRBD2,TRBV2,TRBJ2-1,TGTGCCAGCACTTGGAATAGCGGGAGCTCCTACAATGAGCAGTTCTTC,CASTWNSGSSYNEQFF
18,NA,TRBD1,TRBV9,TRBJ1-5,TGTGCCAGCAGCCCGGGGACAGGGACAAAAGGTAGCAATCAGCCCCAGCATTTT,CASSPGTGTKGSNQPQHF
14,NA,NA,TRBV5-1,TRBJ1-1,TGCGCCAGCAGCTTCCTAGGGAGGGAGACTGAAGCTTTCTTT,CASSFLGRETEAFF
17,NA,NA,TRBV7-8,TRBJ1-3,TGTGCCAGCAGCTTAAATCCGCGGGGTAGGACTGGAAACACCATATATTTT,CASSLNPRGRTGNTIYF
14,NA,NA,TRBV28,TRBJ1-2,TGTGCCAGCAGTTTCCGACAACGTAACTATGGCTACACCTTC,CASSFRQRNYGYTF